Presented here are 23 T cell receptor beta chains from one specimen sequenced in a study of OX40 agonist ivuxolimab in advanced cancers. The method was immunoSEQ multiplex PCR; TCRdb's version includes in-frame clones alone and lacks a portion of them. The sample includes tens of thousands of clones, roughly 83% of them seen just once. The material sequenced was CD4+ or CD8+ T cells sorted from blood, taken in a trial of the OX40 agonist ivuxolimab. Receptors originate from an adult with an advanced solid tumor such as melanoma, head and neck, liver or kidney cancer.

This clone has a single count. The gene calls are TRBV11-2 and TRBJ2-1, with 8 bases identical to TRBD2. Germline trimming cut 1 base from V and 7 bases from J; bases unmatched to any gene: 9. This CDR3 has 16 amino acids. Germline CDR1 SGHAT, CDR2 FQNNGV. The CDR3 region is CASSLVGSGTRNEQFF. Here the CDR3 DNA reads TGTGCCAGCAGCTTAGTCGGTAGCGGGACGCGTAATGAGCAGTTCTTC.

This clone has just one count. The chain uses TRBV25-1 and TRBJ1-2, with D maybe TRBD1 (6 bases). This CDR3 has 13 amino acids. Per germline, CDR1 MGHDK and CDR2 SYGVNS. V was pared by 6 bases and J by 6 bases, with 14 bases between. CDR3 nucleotides: TGTGCCAGCAGAAAAACAGGGCAAGATGGCTACACCTTC. This translates into CASRKTGQDGYTF.

This clone has more than one count but fewer than ten. This chain uses TRBV19 with TRBJ1-5; D gene ambiguous. Germline lookup yields CDR1 LNHDA and CDR2 SQIVND (reference sequence). The V end was cut by 3 bases, the J end by 3 bases, with 12 bases between. The CDR3 is 15 amino acids. For the CDR3, the DNA is TGTGCCAGTAGTATTTTTTACGGGGACAATCAGCCCCAGCATTTT. It specifies CASSIFYGDNQPQHF. Full variable domain (remainder filled in from reference TRBV19 and TRBJ1-5): DGGITQSPKYLFRKEGQNVTLSCEQNLNHDAMYWYRQDPGQGLRLIYYSQIVNDFQKGDIAEGYSVSREKKESFPLTVTSAQKNPTAFYLCASSIFYGDNQPQHFGDGTRLSIL.

This clone was recorded a few times. The J gene is TRBJ1-3, the V gene TRBV29-1, with unresolved D. Trimming took 4 bases from V and 3 from J, leaving 1 base between them. CDR3 length: 10 amino acids. The germline CDR1 and CDR2 sequences are SQVTM and ANQGSEA. For the CDR3, the DNA is TGCAGCGTTGGTGGAAACACCATATATTTT. Its protein product is CSVGGNTIYF.

The J gene is TRBJ2-7, the V gene TRBV9; 9 positions match TRBD2. CDR1 and CDR2 (germline): SGDLS, YYNGEE. V shed 3 bases, J shed 0 bases, and the junction held 4 bases outside the gene matches. The CDR3 loop spans 15 amino acids. CDR3 DNA: TGTGCCAGCAGCGGCGGGGGGGGCTCCTCCTACGAGCAGTACTTC. It translates to CASSGGGGSSYEQYF.

The chain uses TRBV18 and TRBJ1-5; TRBD1 might be the D (5 bases). Looked up from germline, CDR1 is KGHSH and CDR2 is LQKENI. This CDR3 has 14 residues. Trimming took off 6 bases at V and 6 bases at J, with 15 bases between the two ends. Written as DNA, the CDR3 is TGTGCCAGCTCCCTTCGACAGACGACTCAGCCCCAGCATTTT. This translates into CASSLRQTTQPQHF.

A remark on this clone: Additional DNA sequences in this sample encode the identical CDR3. V gene TRBV6-1 combines with J gene TRBJ1-5; D is undetermined. CDR1 is MNHNS, CDR2 SASEGT, per germline. V lost 6 bases, J lost 0 bases, and 3 bases lay in between. The CDR3 sequence is 12 residues long. CDR3 sequence reads: CASSDSNQPQHF. In DNA, the CDR3 is TGTGCCAGCAGCGATAGCAATCAGCCCCAGCATTTT.

The J gene is TRBJ2-7, the V gene TRBV1; the table's D gene call, TRBD2, was not cross checked with the DNA. TRBV1 is given as a pseudogene. The CDR3 has 15 residues. The CDR3 sequence is CTSSQDGGTSYEQYF. CDR3 in DNA: TGCACCAGCAGCCAAGATGGGGGGACCTCCTACGAGCAGTACTTC.

The chain combines TRBV20-1 with TRBJ2-7; TRBD1 is a possible D gene (5 bases). The CDR3 is 11 amino acids. Germline V gene lookup returns CDR1 DFQATT and CDR2 SNEGSKA (reference sequence). V gave up 6 bases and J gave up 6 bases, with 12 bases separating them. The DNA for the CDR3 is TGCAGTGCAGCAGGGTTTGCCGAGCAGTACTTC. Its protein is CSAAGFAEQYF.

The chain links TRBV5-6 to TRBJ1-2, with D possibly being TRBD1 (6 bases). The CDR3 is made up of 15 amino acids. CDR1 is SGHDT and CDR2 is YYEEEE in the germline V gene. V was trimmed by 4 bases and J by 7 bases, leaving 20 bases between them. CDR3 coding DNA: TGTGCCAGCAGCACACTACTACGGGGGCTTCTTGGCTACACCTTC. Protein product: CASSTLLRGLLGYTF.

This clone was seen a single time. This sequence joins TRBV5-8 and TRBJ2-2, with D uncertain. Germline-derived CDR1 and CDR2 are SGHTS and YDEGEE. Trimming removed 4 bases from V and 0 bases from J, with 4 bases in between. The CDR3 spans 13 residues. The CDR3 region is CASSRSNTGELFF. DNA for the CDR3: TGTGCCAGCAGCCGATCGAACACCGGGGAGCTGTTTTTT.

V gene TRBV11-2 combines with J gene TRBJ1-5; D uncertain. Germline-derived CDR1 and CDR2 are SGHAT and FQNNGV. The CDR3 spans 12 residues. V shed 5 bases and J shed 0 bases, with 2 bases lying between them. The CDR3 nucleotides read TGTGCCAGCAGCCATAGCAATCAGCCCCAGCATTTT. It yields the protein CASSHSNQPQHF.

The V gene is TRBV5-1, the J gene TRBJ2-1; 9 nucleotides align to TRBD2. The CDR3 sequence is 15 residues long. Looked up from germline, CDR1 is SGHRS and CDR2 is YFSETQ. Trimming took 2 bases from V and 8 from J; bases not matched to a gene: 8. As DNA, the CDR3 is TGCGCCAGCAGCTTTGAGGCTAGCGGGACCTATGAGCAGTTCTTC. It yields the protein CASSFEASGTYEQFF.

Points on this clone: The same CDR3 can be traced to other DNA sequences in this sample. The CDR3 DNA reads as TGTGCCAGTAGTATCGGTGGGAGCACCGCCAAAAACATTCAGTACTTC. As protein: CASSIGGSTAKNIQYF. The V and J genes are TRBV19 and TRBJ2-4; TRBD2 is a possible D gene (5 bases). This CDR3 comprises 16 residues. The germline V gene has CDR1 LNHDA and CDR2 SQIVND (reference sequence). The V end was cut by 3 bases, the J end by 1 base, with 13 bases between. The whole variable domain, filled in from reference TRBV19 and TRBJ2-4, reads DGGITQSPKYLFRKEGQNVTLSCEQNLNHDAMYWYRQDPGQGLRLIYYSQIVNDFQKGDIAEGYSVSREKKESFPLTVTSAQKNPTAFYLCASSIGGSTAKNIQYFGAGTRLSVL.

This rearrangement joins TRBV11-2 to TRBJ2-2; 12 bases line up with TRBD2. Germline CDR1 is SGHAT and CDR2 is FQNNGV. The CDR3 consists of 15 residues. V lost 3 bases to trimming and J lost 6 bases; unmatched junction nucleotides: 2. CDR3 sequence reads: CASSLGLAGSGELFF. CDR3 nucleotide sequence: TGTGCCAGCAGCTTGGGACTAGCGGGCTCCGGGGAGCTGTTTTTT.

V is TRBV19 and J is TRBJ1-5; D not resolved. Germline V CDR1 and CDR2: LNHDA, SQIVND (reference sequence). The V end lost 3 bases, the J end lost 7 bases, and 13 bases lay between the germline ends. This CDR3 spans 14 amino acids. The CDR3 DNA reads TGTGCCAGTAGTATTGGTAATCGGCCCCAGCCCCAGCATTTT. It yields the protein CASSIGNRPQPQHF.

The V and J genes are TRBV29-1 and TRBJ2-7; 7 bases line up with TRBD1. Germline CDR1 SQVTM, CDR2 ANQGSEA. The CDR3 is 13 amino acids. J lost 3 bases, V lost 7 bases, and 9 bases had no gene match. The CDR3 DNA reads TGCAGCGCAGCCGGACAGGCGGGCTACGAGCAGTACTTC. Translated, it gives CSAAGQAGYEQYF.

The chain uses TRBV7-6 and TRBJ2-2; D unresolved. V shed 5 bases and J shed 4 bases, with 11 bases lying between them. The length of the CDR3 is 14 residues. Germline CDR1 and CDR2: SGHVS and FNYEAQ. The DNA of the CDR3 is TGTGCCAGCAGCCCCGGTCCCATCACCGGGGAGCTGTTTTTT. This translates into CASSPGPITGELFF.

This CDR3 reads CAISGGRETQYF. CDR3 sequence (DNA): TGTGCCATCAGTGGGGGGCGGGAGACCCAGTACTTC. The chain joins TRBV10-3 to TRBJ2-5, with D possibly TRBD1 on 6 matching bases. Trimming cost V 4 bases and J 5 bases, with 8 bases left between them. The length of the CDR3 is 12 residues. The germline V gene has CDR1 ENHRY and CDR2 SYGVKD.

The chain couples TRBV27 to TRBJ2-6; D not resolved. The ends were cut back, 3 bases at V and 2 bases at J, with 8 bases in the middle. The CDR3 totals 15 residues. Germline V gives CDR1 MNHEY, CDR2 SMNVEV (reference sequence). The CDR3 here is CASSLSRAGANVLTF. Here the CDR3 DNA reads TGTGCCAGCAGTTTGTCCCGGGCTGGGGCCAACGTCCTGACTTTC.

The V gene is TRBV7-6, the J gene TRBJ2-5; TRBD2 matches 11 bases. Trimming cost V 2 bases and J 7 bases; bases outside gene matches: 3. CDR3 length: 14 residues. CDR1 SGHVS and CDR2 FNYEAQ come from the germline V gene. The CDR3 protein is CASSLTSGRSTQYF. The CDR3 DNA reads as TGTGCCAGCAGCTTAACTAGCGGGAGATCGACCCAGTACTTC.

The V call is TRBV7-8, the J call TRBJ2-2, with 12 bases fitting TRBD2. Losses at the gene ends were 5 bases for V and 1 base for J; bases not matched to a gene: 2. The CDR3 totals 16 residues. CDR1 is SGHVS and CDR2 is FQNEAQ in the germline V gene. CDR3 sequence reads: CASSTGLAGNTGELFF. The CDR3 coding sequence is TGTGCCAGCAGCACGGGACTAGCGGGGAACACCGGGGAGCTGTTTTTT.

CDR3: CATTLAGAADTQYF. CDR3 DNA sequence: TGTGCCACCACGTTAGCGGGAGCGGCAGATACGCAGTATTTT. V usage is TRBV15 and J usage is TRBJ2-3; 9 bases line up with TRBD2. Germline V gives CDR1 LNHNV, CDR2 YYDKDF (reference sequence). The length of the CDR3 is 14 residues. The V gene end was trimmed by 7 bases and the J gene end by 4 bases; junction bases not matched to a gene: 6.